This TCR beta chain appears in the sequencing data of a study of Tregs in tolerant kidney transplant recipients. Libraries were prepared by immunoSEQ multiplex PCR; TCRdb keeps only in-frame clonotypes and omits some of them. This table holds around 32,000 clones. The nonmyeloablative bone marrow transplants came from related graft donors, with transient mixed chimerism. The specimen comprised CD4+ T cells from blood (PBMCs), sampled 24 months after the transplant. The source is a human patient who received a combined kidney and bone marrow transplant. The graft donor may be the source of some T cells.

The sequenced CDR3 bases are TGTGCCAGTAGTATAATCCTGTCGGATACG. Residues: CASSIILSDT. The whole CDR3 region reads CASSIILSDTQYF. The chain employs TRBV19 and TRBJ2-3; no reliable D call. The CDR3 is cut off 3 residues early in the read; its end comes from the germline J gene. Germline V gives CDR1 LNHDA, CDR2 SQIVND (reference sequence). The V end lost 2 bases, the J end lost 6 bases, and 9 bases lay between the germline ends. CDR3 length: 13 amino acids.